This T cell receptor beta chain was captured by sequencing in a study of cytomegalovirus exposure and HLA in healthy donors. Use of 60 Vbeta and 13 Jbeta primers characterized the PCR. Repertoires were generated with immunoSEQ multiplex PCR, while TCRdb's copy carries only in-frame clones and drops some. The repertoire holds about 200,000 clones, with about 81% as singletons. This CDR3 contains 15 residues. Looked up from germline, CDR1 is SQVTM and CDR2 is ANQGSEA. Study-wide results and limits: Analysis was carried out at a later point, and it linked a missense DCLRE1C variant to TCR beta V- and J-gene trimming.

A note on this clone: Its target is not known. One end of the junction is discordant with germline, which a read error may explain.

J is TRBJ2-1 and V is TRBV29-1, with TRBD1 matching 10 bases. Material for sequencing was PBMCs. The sequence was obtained from a middle-aged woman in good health and CMV-seronegative. CDR3 sequence (DNA): TGCAGCGTACAACAGACAGGGGGCTCCTACAATGAGCTGTTCTTC. Its translation: CSVQQTGGSYNELFF.